This T cell receptor beta chain was sequenced during a study of Ad26.COV2.S vaccination and SARS-CoV-2 variants. Overall study context: In the study, Ad26.COV2.S was injected intramuscularly once, or twice 56 days apart. Study-wide results and limits: Assessments of TCR breadth and depth may have underestimated the total T cell responses.

This CDR3 contains 13 residues. Germline values: CDR1 SEHNR, CDR2 FQNEAQ (reference sequence). Between the trimmed V and J ends, which lost 4 bases and 7 bases, there was a span of 14 bases. TCRdb's table, derived via immunoSEQ multiplex PCR, lists solely in-frame clones and lacks some. The repertoire consists of roughly 300,000 clones, with about 88% occurring once and the leading ten covering 6.4%. Treatment given: around 19 received Ad26.COV2.S at low or high dose, single or two shots; five or six received placebo; per-sample allocation not given. Sampling took place 63 days after the first vaccine or placebo injection. Ad26 vector vaccine expressed Wuhan-strain SARS-CoV-2 spike. On this clone itself: The antigen remains undetermined.

J is TRBJ2-7 and V is TRBV7-9; D unclear. This specimen was peripheral blood, taken in a trial of Ad26.COV2.S vaccine versus placebo. This TCR derives from a person aged 18-60 years who received the Ad26.COV2.S COVID-19 vaccine or a placebo. Written as DNA, the CDR3 is TGTGCCAGCAGCTCGGCCCGCTTCTGGGAGCAGTACTTC. Translation gives CASSSARFWEQYF.